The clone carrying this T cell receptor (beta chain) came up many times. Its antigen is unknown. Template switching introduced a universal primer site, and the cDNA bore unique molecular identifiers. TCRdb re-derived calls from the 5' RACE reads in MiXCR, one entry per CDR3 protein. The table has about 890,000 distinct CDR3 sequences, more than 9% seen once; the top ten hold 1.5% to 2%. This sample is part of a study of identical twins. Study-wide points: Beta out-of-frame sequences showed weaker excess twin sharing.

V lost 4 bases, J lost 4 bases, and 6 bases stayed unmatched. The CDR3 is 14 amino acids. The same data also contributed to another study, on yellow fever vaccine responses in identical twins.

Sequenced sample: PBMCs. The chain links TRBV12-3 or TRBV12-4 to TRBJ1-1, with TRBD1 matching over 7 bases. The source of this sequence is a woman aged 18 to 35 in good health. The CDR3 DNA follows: TGTGCCAGCAGTTCGACAGGGCTAGGCACTGAAGCTTTCTTT. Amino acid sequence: CASSSTGLGTEAFF.